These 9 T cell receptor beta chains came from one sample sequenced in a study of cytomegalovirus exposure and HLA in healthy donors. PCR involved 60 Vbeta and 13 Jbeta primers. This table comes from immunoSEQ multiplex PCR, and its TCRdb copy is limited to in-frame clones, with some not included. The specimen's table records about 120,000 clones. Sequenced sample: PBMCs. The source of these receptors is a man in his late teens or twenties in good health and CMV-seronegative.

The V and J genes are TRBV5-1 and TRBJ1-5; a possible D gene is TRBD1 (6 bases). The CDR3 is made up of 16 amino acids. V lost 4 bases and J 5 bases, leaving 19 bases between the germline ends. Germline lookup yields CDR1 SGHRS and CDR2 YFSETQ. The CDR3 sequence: CASSRGAWGSDQPQHF. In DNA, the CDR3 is TGCGCCAGCAGCCGGGGGGCGTGGGGCTCGGATCAGCCCCAGCATTTT.

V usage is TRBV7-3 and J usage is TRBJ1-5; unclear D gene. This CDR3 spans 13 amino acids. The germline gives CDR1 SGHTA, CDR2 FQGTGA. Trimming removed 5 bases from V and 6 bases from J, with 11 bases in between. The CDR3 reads CASSIEFAQPQHF. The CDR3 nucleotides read TGTGCCAGCAGCATAGAATTTGCTCAGCCCCAGCATTTT.

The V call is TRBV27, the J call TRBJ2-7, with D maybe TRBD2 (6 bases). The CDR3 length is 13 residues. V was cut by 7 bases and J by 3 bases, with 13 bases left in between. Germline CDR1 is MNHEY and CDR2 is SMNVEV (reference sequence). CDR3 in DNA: TGTGCCAGCACGAACGGAGGGATCTACGAGCAGTACTTC. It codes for CASTNGGIYEQYF.

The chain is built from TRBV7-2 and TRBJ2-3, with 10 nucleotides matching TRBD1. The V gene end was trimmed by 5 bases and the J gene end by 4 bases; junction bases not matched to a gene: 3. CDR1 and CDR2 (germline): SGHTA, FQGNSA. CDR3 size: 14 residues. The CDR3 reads CASSVGTGADTQYF. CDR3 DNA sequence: TGTGCCAGCAGCGTCGGGACAGGGGCAGATACGCAGTATTTT.

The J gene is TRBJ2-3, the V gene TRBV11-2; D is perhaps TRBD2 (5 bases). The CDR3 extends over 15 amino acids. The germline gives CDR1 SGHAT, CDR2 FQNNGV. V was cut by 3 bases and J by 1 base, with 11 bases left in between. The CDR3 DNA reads TGTGCCAGCAGCTTGGCTAGTAGCGGCACAGATACGCAGTATTTT. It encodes CASSLASSGTDTQYF.

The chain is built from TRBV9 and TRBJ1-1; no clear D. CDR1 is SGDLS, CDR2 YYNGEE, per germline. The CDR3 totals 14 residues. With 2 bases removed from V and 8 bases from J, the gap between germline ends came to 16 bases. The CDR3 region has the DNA TGTGCCAGCAGCGTTAGTCCCGCGGGTTTGGAAGCTTTCTTT. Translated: CASSVSPAGLEAFF.

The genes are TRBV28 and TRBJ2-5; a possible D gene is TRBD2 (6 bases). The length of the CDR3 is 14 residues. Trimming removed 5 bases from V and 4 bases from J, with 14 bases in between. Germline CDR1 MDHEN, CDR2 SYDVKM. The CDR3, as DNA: TGTGCCAGCAGTCCCCCCGGGGGAGGAGAGACCCAGTACTTC. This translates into CASSPPGGGETQYF.

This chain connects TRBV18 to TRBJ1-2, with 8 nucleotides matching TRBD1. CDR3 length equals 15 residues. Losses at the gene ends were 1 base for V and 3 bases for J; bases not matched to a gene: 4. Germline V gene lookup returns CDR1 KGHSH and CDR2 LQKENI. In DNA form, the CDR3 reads TGTGCCAGCTCACCACAGGCACAGGGGGACTATGGCTACACCTTC. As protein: CASSPQAQGDYGYTF.

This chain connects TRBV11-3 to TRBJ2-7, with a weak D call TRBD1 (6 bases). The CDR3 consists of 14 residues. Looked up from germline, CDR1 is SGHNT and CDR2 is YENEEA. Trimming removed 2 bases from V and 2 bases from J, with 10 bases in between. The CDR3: CASSLTGPPYEQYF. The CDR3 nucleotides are TGTGCCAGCAGCTTAACAGGGCCGCCCTACGAGCAGTACTTC. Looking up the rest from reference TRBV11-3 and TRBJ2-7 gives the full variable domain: EAGVVQSPRYKIIEKKQPVAFWCNPISGHNTLYWYLQNLGQGPELLIRYENEEAVDDSQLPKDRFSAERLKGVDSTLKIQPAELGDSAVYLCASSLTGPPYEQYFGPGTRLTVT.